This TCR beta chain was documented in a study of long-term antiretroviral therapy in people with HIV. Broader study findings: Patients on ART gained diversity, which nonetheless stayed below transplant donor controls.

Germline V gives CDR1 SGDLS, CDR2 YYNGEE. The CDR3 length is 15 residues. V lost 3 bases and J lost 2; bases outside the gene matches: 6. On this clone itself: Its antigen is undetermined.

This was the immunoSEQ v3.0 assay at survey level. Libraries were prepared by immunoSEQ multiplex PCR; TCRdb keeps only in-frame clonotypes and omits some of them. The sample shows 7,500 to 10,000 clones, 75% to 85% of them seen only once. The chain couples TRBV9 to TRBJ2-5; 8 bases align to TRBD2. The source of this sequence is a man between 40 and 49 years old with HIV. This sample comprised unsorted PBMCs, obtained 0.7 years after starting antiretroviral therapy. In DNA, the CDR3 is TGTGCCAGCAGCGCCTCTTTAGCGGGGCAAGAGACCCAGTACTTC. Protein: CASSASLAGQETQYF.